This T cell receptor (beta chain) was identified during a study of metastatic and nonmetastatic thyroid tumors. Study-level information: A comparison of repertoires was made across blood and tumor or nodule tissue from malignant and benign thyroid patients.

Treatment of any kind had been given to no patient before thyroid surgery. Authors' data handling: The study took CDR3 differences across clinicopathological groups and made a distant-metastasis classifier for papillary thyroid cancer from them. MiXCR was used by TCRdb to re-call the PCR reads. The authors' filters were not applied to this entry. The sample lists some 33,000 clones, 11% seen once, with 16% in the top ten. The study's findings and limits: Within blood and tumor, benign nodules reportedly had significantly lower TCR beta diversity than malignant thyroid tumors did.

This clone showed up many times. Antigen specificity is unknown. Trimming shortened V by 5 bases and J by 0 bases, and 20 bases separated the two germline ends. Germline values: CDR1 MGHRA, CDR2 YSYEKL. This CDR3 contains 18 residues. This receptor was identified in a female donor with papillary thyroid cancer or a benign thyroid nodule (not recorded which). Some clones in this sample may be carry-over from other donors' samples. The chain combines TRBV4-1 with TRBJ2-1, with no clear D. Sequences were obtained from blood. The CDR3 sequence is CASSKGSHDAYSYNEQFF. CDR3 sequence (DNA): TGCGCCAGCAGCAAAGGGTCACACGATGCCTACTCCTACAATGAGCAGTTCTTC.